Listed below are T cell receptor beta chains from one sample, sequenced in a study of shared clonotypes between healthy human individuals. Libraries were prepared by immunoSEQ multiplex PCR; TCRdb keeps only in-frame clonotypes and omits some of them. Among roughly 2 million clones listed, roughly 95% were seen once. The sample taken for sequencing was naive CD4+ T cells sorted from blood. Source of these receptors: a man younger than 30 in good health. The CDR3 runs from the conserved cysteine through the conserved F or W. Fields, in order: clone size, J gene, D gene, V gene, CDR3 protein, CDR3 DNA. A D gene is named only where the DNA matches it firmly. The size of a clone is reported for some rows only, either as once, few or many, or as a class for expanded clones.

abundance: -
j_gene: TRBJ2-3
d_gene: TRBD2
v_gene: TRBV7-2
CDR3aa: CASSLAGATDTQYF
CDR3nt: TGTGCCAGCAGCCTAGCGGGAGCCACAGATACGCAGTATTTT

abundance: -
j_gene: TRBJ2-5
d_gene: TRBD1
v_gene: TRBV9
CDR3aa: CASSVAEQGKGETQYF
CDR3nt: TGTGCCAGCAGCGTAGCGGAACAGGGGAAAGGAGAGACCCAGTACTTC

abundance: -
j_gene: TRBJ2-3
d_gene: TRBD1
v_gene: TRBV5-1
CDR3aa: CASSLEQGSRDTQYF
CDR3nt: TGCGCCAGCAGCTTAGAACAGGGGTCCCGAGATACGCAGTATTTT

abundance: -
j_gene: TRBJ2-5
d_gene: -
v_gene: TRBV29-1
CDR3aa: CSVEFSAGSGETQYF
CDR3nt: TGCAGCGTTGAATTTTCTGCGGGATCGGGAGAGACCCAGTACTTC

abundance: -
j_gene: TRBJ2-3
d_gene: TRBD2
v_gene: TRBV9
CDR3aa: CASSASGFRTDTQYF
CDR3nt: TGTGCCAGCAGCGCTAGCGGGTTCCGCACAGATACGCAGTATTTT

abundance: -
j_gene: TRBJ1-1
d_gene: -
v_gene: TRBV10-1
CDR3aa: CASSVGQGNTEAFF
CDR3nt: TGCGCCAGCAGTGTAGGCCAGGGGAACACTGAAGCTTTCTTT

abundance: -
j_gene: TRBJ1-1
d_gene: -
v_gene: TRBV5-4
CDR3aa: CASSPPGVQNTEAFF
CDR3nt: TGTGCCAGCAGCCCCCCGGGGGTCCAAAACACTGAAGCTTTCTTT

abundance: -
j_gene: TRBJ1-2
d_gene: -
v_gene: TRBV4-1
CDR3aa: CASSQDGQLANYGYTF
CDR3nt: TGCGCCAGCAGCCAAGACGGACAGTTAGCTAACTATGGCTACACCTTC

abundance: -
j_gene: TRBJ1-6
d_gene: -
v_gene: TRBV2
CDR3aa: CASSPGELYSPLHF
CDR3nt: TGTGCCAGCAGTCCCGGGGAGCTTTATTCACCCCTCCACTTT

abundance: -
j_gene: TRBJ1-1
d_gene: TRBD1
v_gene: TRBV7-9
CDR3aa: CASSSGTGGTEAFF
CDR3nt: TGTGCCAGCAGCTCCGGGACAGGGGGCACTGAAGCTTTCTTT

abundance: -
j_gene: TRBJ1-5
d_gene: -
v_gene: TRBV2
CDR3aa: CASVGYSNQPQHF
CDR3nt: TGTGCCAGCGTAGGATATAGCAATCAGCCCCAGCATTTT

abundance: -
j_gene: TRBJ2-3
d_gene: -
v_gene: TRBV6-5
CDR3aa: CASSSQSDTQYF
CDR3nt: TGTGCCAGCAGTTCCCAGTCAGATACGCAGTATTTT

abundance: -
j_gene: TRBJ1-1
d_gene: -
v_gene: TRBV6-5
CDR3aa: CASRTPVLSTEAFF
CDR3nt: TGTGCCAGCAGAACCCCTGTGTTGAGCACTGAAGCTTTCTTT

abundance: -
j_gene: TRBJ2-2
d_gene: -
v_gene: TRBV28
CDR3aa: CATRTSSNGELFF
CDR3nt: TGTGCCACCAGAACTAGCTCGAACGGGGAGCTGTTTTTT

abundance: -
j_gene: TRBJ2-3
d_gene: -
v_gene: TRBV6-5
CDR3aa: CASSTRDGGEDTQYF
CDR3nt: TGTGCCAGCAGCACCCGGGACGGCGGCGAGGATACGCAGTATTTT

abundance: -
j_gene: TRBJ2-2
d_gene: -
v_gene: TRBV6-1
CDR3aa: CASSGGLPSGELFF
CDR3nt: TGTGCCAGCAGTGGCGGACTACCCAGCGGGGAGCTGTTTTTT

abundance: -
j_gene: TRBJ2-3
d_gene: TRBD1
v_gene: TRBV2
CDR3aa: CASSPQGTGLVDTQYF
CDR3nt: TGTGCCAGCAGTCCCCAGGGGACAGGGTTAGTTGATACGCAGTATTTT

abundance: -
j_gene: TRBJ2-3
d_gene: TRBD2
v_gene: TRBV9
CDR3aa: CASSPGGLAGFQVDTQYF
CDR3nt: TGTGCCAGCAGCCCTGGGGGACTAGCGGGATTTCAAGTCGATACGCAGTATTTT

abundance: -
j_gene: TRBJ2-1
d_gene: -
v_gene: TRBV19
CDR3aa: CASSGQAQGVNEQFF
CDR3nt: TGTGCCAGTAGTGGTCAAGCTCAAGGAGTTAATGAGCAGTTCTTC

abundance: -
j_gene: TRBJ2-7
d_gene: -
v_gene: TRBV18
CDR3aa: CASSPGPGKVEQYF
CDR3nt: TGTGCCAGCTCACCGGGACCGGGAAAAGTCGAGCAGTACTTC

abundance: -
j_gene: TRBJ2-3
d_gene: TRBD1
v_gene: TRBV5-8
CDR3aa: CASSLDGTGGRGTDTQYF
CDR3nt: TGTGCCAGCAGCTTGGACGGGACAGGGGGTAGGGGCACAGATACGCAGTATTTT

abundance: once
j_gene: TRBJ1-4
d_gene: -
v_gene: TRBV18
CDR3aa: CASSPGVVNEKLFF
CDR3nt: TGTGCCAGCTCACCGGGGGTGGTCAATGAAAAACTGTTTTTT

abundance: -
j_gene: TRBJ2-3
d_gene: -
v_gene: TRBV18
CDR3aa: CASSPTPDTNTQYF
CDR3nt: TGTGCCAGCTCTCCGACACCAGATACAAACACGCAGTATTTT

abundance: -
j_gene: TRBJ2-1
d_gene: TRBD2
v_gene: TRBV9
CDR3aa: CASSVVGGKINEQFF
CDR3nt: TGTGCCAGCAGCGTAGTGGGGGGGAAAATCAATGAGCAGTTCTTC

abundance: -
j_gene: TRBJ2-5
d_gene: TRBD1
v_gene: TRBV5-4
CDR3aa: CASSLKTGGEETQYF
CDR3nt: TGTGCCAGCAGCTTGAAGACAGGGGGGGAAGAGACCCAGTACTTC

abundance: -
j_gene: TRBJ1-6
d_gene: -
v_gene: TRBV18
CDR3aa: CASSPDIDSPLHF
CDR3nt: TGTGCCAGCTCCCCAGACATTGATTCACCCCTCCACTTT

abundance: -
j_gene: TRBJ1-1
d_gene: TRBD1
v_gene: TRBV7-9
CDR3aa: CASSGRTGIDTEAFF
CDR3nt: TGTGCCAGCAGCGGCCGGACAGGGATCGACACTGAAGCTTTCTTT

abundance: -
j_gene: TRBJ2-7
d_gene: -
v_gene: TRBV21-1
CDR3aa: CASRAPSCSYEQYF
CDR3nt: TGTGCCAGCAGGGCGCCTAGTTGCTCCTACGAGCAGTACTTC